The 30 T cell receptor beta chains below were found in one sample sequenced in a study of T cells in Graves' hyperthyroidism and ophthalmopathy (dated by TCRdb to the late 2010s). The method was multiplex PCR. TCRdb names Illumina HiSeq 2000 as the instrument used. The TCR beta CDR3 regions were amplified from the RNA transcripts. For the first round of RT-PCR on the TCR CDR3, the HTBI primer set was used together with the Qiagen OneStep RT-PCR kit. TCRdb trimmed public reads at Q25 via fastp, called clones via MiXCR and kept in-frame beta chains. Rows are unified per CDR3 protein, each entry keeping the most common DNA and genes. This sample holds about 640,000 distinct CDR3 sequences; about 15% were observed only once. The ten biggest clones cover around 13% of the sample. The sample was blood. Every receptor here comes from a woman in her 50s with Graves' ophthalmopathy.

Turning to this clonotype: The CDR3 end shows no conserved phenylalanine or tryptophan, and so a read error is likely. This chain uses TRBV28 with TRBJ2-7, with TRBD1 identical over 7 bases. This CDR3 is built from 15 residues. The junction had 11 bases not matched to a gene; V was cut back by 6 bases and J by 3 bases. The germline CDR1 and CDR2 sequences are MDHEN and SYDVKM. CDR3 coding DNA: TGTGCCAGCAGAAACCCAGGGGGAATACGCTACGAGCAGTACCTC. Protein product: CASRNPGGIRYEQYL.

V gene TRBV5-1 combines with J gene TRBJ1-2, with D possibly being TRBD1 (5 bases). V was clipped by 4 bases and J by 5 bases, with 18 bases between them. From germline, CDR1 is SGHRS and CDR2 YFSETQ. This CDR3 is built from 15 residues. The CDR3 reads CASSLMGQGTYGYTF. CDR3 bases: TGCGCCAGCAGCCTAATGGGGCAGGGCACATATGGCTACACCTTC.

Comments on this clonotype: The junction and the germline gene differ at one end; a read error may be behind it. CDR3 in amino acids: CAGSGRQGVETQYF. CDR3 coding DNA: TGTGCCGGCAGCGGACGACAGGGGGTGGAGACTCAGTACTTC. The chain combines TRBV7-2 with TRBJ2-5, with 9 bases aligning to TRBD1. CDR1 and CDR2 from the germline V gene are SGHTA and FQGNSA. There are 14 residues in the CDR3.

The chain recombines TRBV6-2 or TRBV6-3 with TRBJ2-5, with D maybe TRBD2 (6 bases). This CDR3 has 15 amino acids. Trimming took off 2 bases at V and 1 base at J, with 11 bases between the two ends. CDR1 is MNHEY, CDR2 SVGEGT, per germline. The CDR3 DNA reads TGTGCCAGCAGTTACCGGGCTAGCGCCCAAGAGACCCAGTACTTC. Encoded protein: CASSYRASAQETQYF.

The chain combines TRBV6-5 with TRBJ2-2, with D possibly being TRBD2 (6 bases). V lost 2 bases, J lost 4 bases, and 14 bases lay in between. The germline gives CDR1 MNHEY, CDR2 SVGAGI. The CDR3 has 16 residues. CDR3 DNA sequence: TGTGCCAGCAGTTACACTAGCCCGAGGAGCACCGGGGAGCTGTTTTTT. Translated, it gives CASSYTSPRSTGELFF.

In this sample, this clonotype turned up a few times. The chain employs TRBV7-6 and TRBJ2-2, with a weak D call TRBD1 (6 bases). The V gene lost 4 bases and the J gene lost 6 bases, with 15 bases spanning the gap. Germline V gene data show CDR1 as SGHVS and CDR2 as FNYEAQ. This CDR3 has 15 amino acids. The CDR3 loop is CASSSRDTAPGELFF. In DNA, the CDR3 is TGTGCCAGCAGCTCACGGGACACCGCCCCCGGGGAGCTGTTTTTT. The full variable domain, rest sourced from reference TRBV7-6 and TRBJ2-2, is GAGVSQSPRYKVTKRGQDVALRCDPISGHVSLYWYRQALGQGPEFLTYFNYEAQQDKSGLPNDRFSAERPEGSISTLTIQRTEQRDSAMYRCASSSRDTAPGELFFGEGSRLTVL.

This clonotype was counted ten times or more. The chain has TRBV6-2 or TRBV6-3 and TRBJ2-3; 8 nucleotides agree with TRBD2. From germline, CDR1 is MNHEY and CDR2 SVGEGT. The CDR3 runs 17 residues. Unmatched junction bases numbered 9, after V lost 2 bases and J lost 2 bases. The CDR3 bases are TGTGCCAGCAGTTACCCGACAGCGGGAGAATACACAGATACGCAGTATTTT. It specifies CASSYPTAGEYTDTQYF.

This clonotype has a handful of counts. V gene TRBV6-2 or TRBV6-3 combines with J gene TRBJ2-2, with 9 nucleotides matching TRBD2. The length of the CDR3 is 14 residues. V lost 6 bases and J lost 8; bases outside the gene matches: 7. CDR1 and CDR2 (germline): MNHEY, SVGEGT. CDR3 DNA sequence: TGTGCCAGCAGACCTAGCGGGAATGAAGGGGAGCTGTTTTTT. Protein product: CASRPSGNEGELFF.

The chain joins TRBV19 to TRBJ2-5; 7 nucleotides match TRBD1. This CDR3 has 16 residues. In germline, CDR1 is LNHDA, CDR2 SQIVND (reference sequence). V dropped 4 bases and J dropped 0; count of bases not matched to a gene: 8. CDR3 sequence (DNA): TGTGCCAGTAGTACCCCCGGGACAGTCAACCAAGAGACCCAGTACTTC. Translation gives CASSTPGTVNQETQYF.

About this clonotype itself: This may arise from a read error, as a much more abundant clone is one base away. This chain links TRBV12-5 with TRBJ2-1; no clear D gene. CDR3 length: 13 amino acids. Per germline, CDR1 LGHNT and CDR2 FRNRAP. As DNA, the CDR3 is TGTGCTAGTGGTTTGGGGGTCTACAATGAGAAGTTCTTC. This codes for CASGLGVYNEKFF.

This clonotype was recorded many times. This rearrangement joins TRBV20-1 to TRBJ2-1; 9 bases align to TRBD1. This CDR3 spans 15 amino acids. V lost 6 bases to trimming and J lost 6 bases; unmatched junction nucleotides: 12. The germline CDR1 and CDR2 sequences are DFQATT and SNEGSKA (reference sequence). The CDR3 coding sequence is TGCAGTGCCTGGACCGGGACAGGGAGAATCAATGAGCAGTTCTTC. Protein sequence: CSAWTGTGRINEQFF.

The chain is built from TRBV28 and TRBJ1-4, with unresolved D. Trimming took off 7 bases at V and 4 bases at J, with 4 bases between the two ends. This CDR3 has 11 amino acids. The germline V gene encodes CDR1 MDHEN and CDR2 SYDVKM. CDR3 region: CASKINEKLFF. The CDR3 nucleotides read TGTGCCAGCAAAATTAATGAAAAACTGTTTTTT.

Of note for this clonotype: A read error may be the cause here, since a much bigger clone is one base away. The chain is built from TRBV27 and TRBJ1-6; D gene unclear. The CDR3 is 14 amino acids. From germline, CDR1 is MNHEY and CDR2 SMNVEV (reference sequence). CDR3 DNA: TGTGCCAGCAGTGAGGACTCCTATAATTCACCCCACCACTTT. Translated, it gives CASSEDSYNSPHHF.

The rearrangement joins TRBV9 to TRBJ1-4; no reliable D call. Per the germline V gene, CDR1 is SGDLS and CDR2 is YYNGEE. V lost 0 bases to trimming and J lost 7 bases, with 10 bases between them. This CDR3 contains 14 residues. Here the CDR3 DNA reads TGTGCCAGCAGCGTAGAAGGTCGGGGTGAAAAACTGTTTTTT. Its translation: CASSVEGRGEKLFF.

This clonotype has just a few counts. The chain recombines TRBV7-8 with TRBJ1-2, with TRBD1 as a possible D gene (6 bases). Germline V gene sequence: CDR1 SGHVS, CDR2 FQNEAQ. Trimming took 0 bases from V and 5 from J, leaving 13 bases between them. The CDR3 extends over 15 amino acids. CDR3 protein: CASSLAERQGYGYTF. As DNA, the CDR3 is TGTGCCAGCAGCTTAGCGGAGCGGCAGGGGTATGGCTACACCTTC.

V usage is TRBV3-1 and J usage is TRBJ2-2, with 12 positions matching TRBD2. After removal of 4 bases from V and 4 bases from J, the junction contained 7 bases not matched to a gene. The germline V gene has CDR1 LGHDT and CDR2 YNNKEL (reference sequence). The CDR3 totals 17 residues. The CDR3 loop is CASSPRLAGEGTGELFF. The CDR3 DNA follows: TGTGCCAGCAGCCCCCGACTAGCGGGAGAGGGCACCGGGGAGCTGTTTTTT.

This clonotype has ten or more counts. The chain combines TRBV11-3 with TRBJ2-7; no firm D call. Germline V CDR1 and CDR2: SGHNT, YENEEA. This CDR3 region has 13 residues. The V end lost 6 bases, the J end lost 0 bases, and 9 bases lay between the germline ends. The CDR3 loop reads CASRHRPSYEQYF. CDR3 in DNA: TGTGCCAGCAGGCACAGACCCTCCTACGAGCAGTACTTC.

The V and J genes are TRBV5-6 and TRBJ2-3; no clear D gene. Trimming removed 0 bases at V and 2 bases at J, with 10 bases between. Germline assignment: CDR1 SGHDT and CDR2 YYEEEE. CDR3 length: 15 residues. The CDR3 DNA follows: TGTGCCAGCAGCTTGGTGGCAGCCAACACAGATACGCAGTATTTT. Protein: CASSLVAANTDTQYF.

At least ten counts were recorded for this clonotype. The chain couples TRBV12-3 or TRBV12-4 to TRBJ2-5; possibly TRBD2 for D (5 bases). The length of the CDR3 is 15 residues. V was shortened by 4 bases and J by 2 bases, with 14 bases between the two germline ends. Here the CDR3 DNA reads TGTGCCAGCAGTTACCTCGGACGGGATCAAGAGACCCAGTACTTC. Translation gives CASSYLGRDQETQYF.

The sample holds many counts of this clonotype. The V and J genes are TRBV20-1 and TRBJ2-3; 7 bases fit TRBD2. The V gene's germline CDR1 is DFQATT and CDR2 SNEGSKA (reference sequence). The CDR3 totals 17 residues. V lost 1 base to trimming and J lost 0 bases; unmatched junction nucleotides: 10. The CDR3 DNA reads TGCAGTGCTAGAGTGGCTGCTAGCGGATCTAGCACAGATACGCAGTATTTT. It codes for CSARVAASGSSTDTQYF.

As concerns this clonotype: This may come from a read error, since a much larger clone is one base off. The J gene is TRBJ2-1, the V gene TRBV20-1; TRBD2 matches at 9 bases. The CDR3 covers 16 residues. Germline V gene sequence: CDR1 DFQATT, CDR2 SNEGSKA (reference sequence). CDR3 DNA: TGCAGTACTAGAGTAGGCGGGAGGGCCTCCTACAATGAGCAGTTCTTC. Protein sequence: CSTRVGGRASYNEQFF.

There are a few counts of this clonotype. A much larger clone lies one base from this, so it may be a read error. This rearrangement joins TRBV30 to TRBJ1-1, with D maybe TRBD1 (5 bases). CDR1 and CDR2 from the germline V gene are GTSNPN and SVGIG (reference sequence). The length of the CDR3 is 13 residues. The CDR3 nucleotides read TGTGCCTGGGGTGTAGGGGTGGACACTGAAGCTTTCTTT. This gives the protein CAWGVGVDTEAFF.

The chain employs TRBV7-9 and TRBJ2-7; 9 bases align to TRBD1. CDR1 is SEHNR, CDR2 FQNEAQ, per germline (reference sequence). This CDR3 comprises 14 residues. With V trimmed by 3 bases and J by 7 bases, 7 bases remained unmatched. The CDR3 protein is CASSFLQGAREQYF. The CDR3 nucleotides read TGTGCCAGCAGCTTCCTACAGGGGGCTAGGGAGCAGTACTTC.

This clonotype showed up many times. The V gene is TRBV15, the J gene TRBJ2-3, with 13 bases that match TRBD2. V gave up 6 bases and J gave up 2 bases; unmatched junction bases: 5. CDR1 and CDR2 from the germline V gene are LNHNV and YYDKDF (reference sequence). The CDR3 runs to 16 residues. The CDR3 reads CATRGLAGRYTDTQYF. CDR3 nucleotide sequence: TGTGCCACCAGGGGACTAGCGGGGCGCTACACAGATACGCAGTATTTT.

The rearrangement links TRBV28 to TRBJ2-7; D unclear. CDR3 length: 15 residues. The V and J ends lost 6 bases and 0 bases respectively, with 15 bases between them. Germline V lookup: CDR1 MDHEN, CDR2 SYDVKM. The CDR3 sequence: CASRARLYSSYEQYF. Written as DNA, the CDR3 is TGTGCCAGCAGGGCCCGACTGTACAGCTCCTACGAGCAGTACTTC.

Many counts were recorded for this clonotype. The rearrangement joins TRBV30 to TRBJ2-7, with 8 bases that match TRBD2. The germline V gene encodes CDR1 GTSNPN and CDR2 SVGIG (reference sequence). CDR3 size: 14 residues. J was trimmed by 2 bases and V by 4 bases; bases with no gene match: 7. CDR3 protein: CAWTRAGVPYEQYF. The CDR3 nucleotides read TGTGCCTGGACCCGAGCGGGAGTCCCCTACGAGCAGTACTTC.

This clonotype has just a few counts. V usage is TRBV7-2 and J usage is TRBJ1-2, with TRBD1 as a possible D gene (5 bases). Germline V lookup: CDR1 SGHTA, CDR2 FQGNSA. This CDR3 spans 14 amino acids. V shed 1 base and J shed 5 bases, with 11 bases lying between them. CDR3 sequence: CASSLGQWEYGYTF. The CDR3 DNA reads TGTGCCAGCAGCTTAGGACAGTGGGAATATGGCTACACCTTC.

This clonotype showed up just a few times. V gene TRBV29-1 combines with J gene TRBJ2-3, with TRBD1 matching over 9 bases. Unmatched junction bases numbered 13, after V lost 6 bases and J lost 3 bases. Germline V gives CDR1 SQVTM, CDR2 ANQGSEA. The CDR3 length is 16 residues. CDR3 coding DNA: TGCAGCGTCGGGGACAGGGACAAGAGAGGAACAGATACGCAGTATTTT. Its protein product is CSVGDRDKRGTDTQYF.

This clonotype was picked up many times. The chain has TRBV27 and TRBJ2-5; tentative D call: TRBD2 (6 bases). Trimming removed 6 bases at V and 0 bases at J, with 8 bases between. The CDR3 totals 13 residues. Germline V gene sequence: CDR1 MNHEY, CDR2 SMNVEV (reference sequence). The CDR3 sequence is CASRLANQETQYF. The CDR3 DNA sequence: TGTGCCAGCAGACTAGCCAACCAAGAGACCCAGTACTTC.

This clonotype came up many times. The chain carries TRBV18 and TRBJ2-3; D ambiguous. The CDR3 sequence is 15 residues long. Trimming removed 5 bases from V and 2 bases from J, with 14 bases in between. Germline lookup yields CDR1 KGHSH and CDR2 LQKENI. The CDR3 sequence is CASSKSRAFTDTQYF. The CDR3 nucleotides are TGTGCCAGCTCAAAAAGTCGGGCGTTCACAGATACGCAGTATTTT.